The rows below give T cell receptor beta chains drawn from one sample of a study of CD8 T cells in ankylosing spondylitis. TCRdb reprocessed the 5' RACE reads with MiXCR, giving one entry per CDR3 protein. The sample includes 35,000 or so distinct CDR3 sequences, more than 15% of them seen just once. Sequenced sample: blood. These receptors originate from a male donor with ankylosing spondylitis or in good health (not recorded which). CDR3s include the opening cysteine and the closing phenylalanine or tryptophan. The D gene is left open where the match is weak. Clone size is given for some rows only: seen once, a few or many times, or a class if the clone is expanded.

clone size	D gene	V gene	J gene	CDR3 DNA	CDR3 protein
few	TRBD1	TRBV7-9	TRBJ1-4	TGTGCCAGCAGCCCTCGTGGACAGGGGTCTCATGAAAAACTGTTTTTT	CASSPRGQGSHEKLFF
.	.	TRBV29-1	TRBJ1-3	TGCAGCGTTGAAGAACGCACTGGAAACACCATATATTTT	CSVEERTGNTIYF
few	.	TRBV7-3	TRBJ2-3	TGTGCCAGCTCCCAGCTTACTAACACAGATACGCAGTATTTT	CASSQLTNTDTQYF
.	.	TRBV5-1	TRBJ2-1	TGCGCCAGCAGTGTCGGCGCGGGTCTGAATGAGCAGTTCTTC	CASSVGAGLNEQFF
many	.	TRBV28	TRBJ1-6	TGTGCCAGCAGTTTATACAGGTCTTTTGATTCACCCCTCCACTTT	CASSLYRSFDSPLHF
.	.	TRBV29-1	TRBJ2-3	TGCAGCGTTCCTAGGAGGGGCGGCACAGATACGCAGTATTTT	CSVPRRGGTDTQYF
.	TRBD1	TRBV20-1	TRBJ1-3	TGCAGTGCTAGGGGGACAGCGTCTGGAAACACCATATATTTT	CSARGTASGNTIYF
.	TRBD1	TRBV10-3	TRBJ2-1	TGTGCCATCAGTAAGAAGACAGGGGACAATGAGCAGTTCTTC	CAISKKTGDNEQFF
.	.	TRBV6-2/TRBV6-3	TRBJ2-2	TGTGCTAGCTTGAAACAGGGAACCGGGGAGCTGTTTTTT	CASLKQGTGELFF
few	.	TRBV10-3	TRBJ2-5	TGTGCCATCAGTAACCTGGGTAATAAAGAGACCCAGTACTTC	CAISNLGNKETQYF
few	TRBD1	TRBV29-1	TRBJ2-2	TGCAGCGTTGTGGGACAGGGATCTACCGGGGAGCTGTTTTTT	CSVVGQGSTGELFF
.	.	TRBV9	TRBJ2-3	TGTGCCAGCAGCCCTCTGGGAAGGCCCAGCACAGATACGCAGTATTTT	CASSPLGRPSTDTQYF
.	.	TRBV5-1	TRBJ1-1	TGCGCCAGCAGCTCAAGCACTGAAGCTTTCTTT	CASSSSTEAFF
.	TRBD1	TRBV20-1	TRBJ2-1	TGCAGTGCAGAACAGGGGGCGAACTACAATGAGCAGTTCTTC	CSAEQGANYNEQFF
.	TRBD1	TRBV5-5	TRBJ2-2	TGTGCCAGCAGCCAGGACAGGGTAAACACCGGGGAGCTGTTTTTT	CASSQDRVNTGELFF
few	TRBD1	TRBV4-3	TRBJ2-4	TGCGCCAGCAGCCAAGGGACAGGGGTAAACATTCAGTACTTC	CASSQGTGVNIQYF
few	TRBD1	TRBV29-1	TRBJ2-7	TGCAGCGTTAAGGGACAGGGTAACCACGAGCAGTACTTC	CSVKGQGNHEQYF
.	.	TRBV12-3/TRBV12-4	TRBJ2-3	TGTGCCAGCAGTCCCGCCCCCAGACGGGCCACAGATACGCAGTATTTT	CASSPAPRRATDTQYF
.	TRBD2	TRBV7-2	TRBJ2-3	TGTGCCAGCAGCCCTCGACTAGCGGGGGGGGCGGATACGCAGTATTTT	CASSPRLAGGADTQYF
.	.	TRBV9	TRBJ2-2	TGTGCCAGCAGCGTAGGTTCGGGAGCAACCGGGGAGCTGTTTTTT	CASSVGSGATGELFF
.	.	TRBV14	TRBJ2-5	TGTGCCAGCAGCCTCTGGGCGGCAGAGACCCAGTACTTC	CASSLWAAETQYF
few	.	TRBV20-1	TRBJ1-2	TGCAGCATAGATGGGGGCTACACCTTC	CSIDGGYTF
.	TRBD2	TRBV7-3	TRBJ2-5	TGTGCCAGCAGCCCCCGGGGGGGTGGCAGGGCCCAAGAGACCCAGTACTTC	CASSPRGGGRAQETQYF
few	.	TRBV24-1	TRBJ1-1	TGTGCCACCAGCGGCTCAGACAGGGAAGCTTTCTTT	CATSGSDREAFF
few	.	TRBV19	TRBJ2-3	TGTGCCAGTAGTACCTTTGGAGATACGCAGTATTTT	CASSTFGDTQYF
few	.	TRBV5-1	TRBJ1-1	TGCGCCAGCAGCTTGGGGACCGTGAAGAACACTGAAGCTTTCTTT	CASSLGTVKNTEAFF
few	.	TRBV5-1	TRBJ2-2	TGCGCCAGCAGCCCGACAGTAACCGGGGAGCTGTTTTTT	CASSPTVTGELFF
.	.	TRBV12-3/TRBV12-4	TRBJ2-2	TGTGCCAGCAGTTTACGAGGGGGAAACACCGGGGAGCTGTTTTTT	CASSLRGGNTGELFF
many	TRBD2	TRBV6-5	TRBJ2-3	TGTGCCAGCAGTTACTCGGGACTACCCCCCACAGATACGCAGTATTTT	CASSYSGLPPTDTQYF
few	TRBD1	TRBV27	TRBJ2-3	TGTGCCAGCAGCTCCCCCACAGGGGCGGATACGCAGTATTTT	CASSSPTGADTQYF
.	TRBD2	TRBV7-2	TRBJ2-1	TGTGCCAGCAGCTGGAGGGAGGGAGTCCAGTTCTTC	CASSWREGVQFF
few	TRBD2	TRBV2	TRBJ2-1	TGTGCCAGCAACCTAGCGGGAGGGAGTGAGCAGTTCTTC	CASNLAGGSEQFF
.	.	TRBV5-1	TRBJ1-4	TGCGCCAGCAGCGATGGATTCGCTAATGAAAAACTGTTTTTT	CASSDGFANEKLFF
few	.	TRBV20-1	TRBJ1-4	TGCAGTGCTAGACAGGGATTTCAGGAAAAACTGTTTTTT	CSARQGFQEKLFF
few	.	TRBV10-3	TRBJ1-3	TGTGCCATCAGGGACTCCCGCTCTGGAAACACCATATATTTT	CAIRDSRSGNTIYF
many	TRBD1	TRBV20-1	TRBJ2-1	TGCAGTGCTGACTCGTGGGACAGGGGGAAGGGTGAGCAGTTCTTC	CSADSWDRGKGEQFF
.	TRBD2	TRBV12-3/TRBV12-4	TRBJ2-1	TGTGCCAGCAGTTTCTTAGCGGGAGGGGGAAATGAGCAGTTCTTC	CASSFLAGGGNEQFF
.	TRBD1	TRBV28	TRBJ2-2	TGTGCCAGCAGTTTACAACAGGGGAGAACCGGGGAGCTGTTTTTT	CASSLQQGRTGELFF
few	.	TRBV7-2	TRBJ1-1	TGTGCCAGCAGCTTCCGGGCCGGCACTGAAGCTTTCTTT	CASSFRAGTEAFF
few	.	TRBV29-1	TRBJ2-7	TGCAGCGCAGGATTCGCCTACGAGCAGTACTTC	CSAGFAYEQYF
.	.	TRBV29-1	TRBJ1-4	TGCAGCGTAGAGACAAGAGCTAATGAAAAACTGTTTTTT	CSVETRANEKLFF
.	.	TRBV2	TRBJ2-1	TGTGCCAGCAGGGATAGCTCTTACAATGAGCAGTTCTTC	CASRDSSYNEQFF
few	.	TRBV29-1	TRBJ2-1	TGCAGCGTCTCTCTCAAATCGTCCAGGAGCACCAATGAGCAGTTCTTC	CSVSLKSSRSTNEQFF
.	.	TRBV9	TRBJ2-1	TGTGCCAGCAGCGTAGACCCAGTACAGGTCAGTGAGCAGTTCTTC	CASSVDPVQVSEQFF
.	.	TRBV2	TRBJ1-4	TGTGCCAGCAGCGCCGATACCGGGGCTAATGAAAAACTGTTTTTT	CASSADTGANEKLFF
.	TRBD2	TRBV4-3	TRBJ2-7	TGCGCCAGCAGCCCAGGACTAGCCGGGATCTACGAGCAGTACTTC	CASSPGLAGIYEQYF
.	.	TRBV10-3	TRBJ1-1	TGTGCCATCAGTGAGTCACCTGATCCAAACACTGAAGCTTTCTTT	CAISESPDPNTEAFF
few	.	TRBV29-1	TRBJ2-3	TGCAGCGTTGAAGCAGATACGCAGTATTTT	CSVEADTQYF
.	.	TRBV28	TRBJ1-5	TGTGCCAGCAGTTTATTCAGGCAGCCCCAGCATTTT	CASSLFRQPQHF
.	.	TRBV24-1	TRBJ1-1	TGTGCCACCAGTGACTCGACAGGACTTGTCACTGAAGCTTTCTTT	CATSDSTGLVTEAFF
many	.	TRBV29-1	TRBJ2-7	TGCAGCGTTCGAAGGGACGGCGAGCAGTACTTC	CSVRRDGEQYF
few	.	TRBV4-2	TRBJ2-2	TGTGCCAGCAGCCAAGAGAGCATAGGTTACAGCACCGGGGAGCTGTTTTTT	CASSQESIGYSTGELFF
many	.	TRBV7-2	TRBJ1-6	TGTGCCAGCAGCCCAGGGCAGGGAGGGATGGGTAATTCACCCCTCCACTTT	CASSPGQGGMGNSPLHF
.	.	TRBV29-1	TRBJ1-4	TGCAGCGCCGGGGACACCGGCCATAGGGAAAAACTGTTTTTT	CSAGDTGHREKLFF
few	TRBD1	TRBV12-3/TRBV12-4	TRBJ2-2	TGTGCCAGCAGAAATGATTTCTCAGGGGGCAACACCGGGGAGCTGTTTTTT	CASRNDFSGGNTGELFF
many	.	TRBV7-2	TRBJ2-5	TGTGCCAGCAGAACGTTAGGGGCCCAGTACTTC	CASRTLGAQYF
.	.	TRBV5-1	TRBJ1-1	TGCGCCAGCAGCTTTTTACAGGGAGGGAACACTGAAGCTTTCTTT	CASSFLQGGNTEAFF
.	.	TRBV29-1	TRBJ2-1	TGCAGCGTTTCGGAGGTTAAGAATGAGCAGTTCTTC	CSVSEVKNEQFF
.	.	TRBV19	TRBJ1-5	TGTGCCAGTAGTACCCAGGAGGGACGAAATCAGCCCCAGCATTTT	CASSTQEGRNQPQHF